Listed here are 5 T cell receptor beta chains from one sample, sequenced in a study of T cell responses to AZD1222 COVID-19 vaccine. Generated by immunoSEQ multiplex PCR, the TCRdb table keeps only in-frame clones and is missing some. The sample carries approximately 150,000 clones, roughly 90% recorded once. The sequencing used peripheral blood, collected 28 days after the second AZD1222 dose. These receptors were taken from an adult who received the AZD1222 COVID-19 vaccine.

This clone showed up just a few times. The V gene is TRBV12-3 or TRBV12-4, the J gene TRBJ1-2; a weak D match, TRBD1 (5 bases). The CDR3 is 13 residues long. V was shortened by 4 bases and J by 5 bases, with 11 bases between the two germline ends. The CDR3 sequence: CASSYGAIYGYTF. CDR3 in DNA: TGTGCCAGCAGTTACGGGGCAATATATGGCTACACCTTC.

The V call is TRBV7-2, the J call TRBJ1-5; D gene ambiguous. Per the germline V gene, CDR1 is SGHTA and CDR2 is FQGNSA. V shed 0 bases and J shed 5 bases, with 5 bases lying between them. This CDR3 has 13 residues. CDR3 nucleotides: TGTGCCAGCAGCTTAGCAGCAGATCAGCCCCAGCATTTT. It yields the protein CASSLAADQPQHF.

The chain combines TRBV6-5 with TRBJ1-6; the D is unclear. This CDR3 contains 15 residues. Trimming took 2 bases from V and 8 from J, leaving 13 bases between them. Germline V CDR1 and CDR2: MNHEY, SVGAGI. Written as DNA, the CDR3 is TGTGCCAGCAGTTACGGGCAGCCCAGCTATTCACCCCTCCACTTT. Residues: CASSYGQPSYSPLHF.

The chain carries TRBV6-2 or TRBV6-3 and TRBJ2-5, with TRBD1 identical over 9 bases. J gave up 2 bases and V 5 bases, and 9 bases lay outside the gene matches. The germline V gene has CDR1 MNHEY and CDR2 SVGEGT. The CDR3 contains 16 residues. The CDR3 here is CASSPSRGQGQETQYF. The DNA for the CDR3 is TGTGCCAGCAGTCCATCAAGGGGACAGGGACAAGAGACCCAGTACTTC.

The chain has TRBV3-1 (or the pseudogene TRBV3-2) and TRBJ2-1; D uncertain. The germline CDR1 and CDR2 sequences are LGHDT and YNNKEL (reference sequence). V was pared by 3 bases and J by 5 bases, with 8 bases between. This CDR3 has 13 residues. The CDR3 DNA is TGTGCCAGCAGCCAGGGGAACAACAATGAGCAGTTCTTC. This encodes CASSQGNNNEQFF.